These T cell receptor beta chains were read from a single sample in a study of PD-L1 blockade in urothelial cancer. The protocol was immunoSEQ multiplex PCR, while the TCRdb copy is restricted to in-frame clones and leaves out a portion. Of approximately 86,000 clones in the sample, 70% to 90% were seen once. Sequencing used PBMCs, obtained around atezolizumab (anti-PD-L1) treatment. Receptor source: a man aged 40-55 years with urothelial cancer. Each CDR3 is given with its conserved first and last residue. The D gene is left open where the match is weak. The size of a clone is reported for some rows only, either as once, few or many, or as a class for expanded clones.

j_call: TRBJ2-1; d_call: NA; v_call: TRBV7-9; clone_size: NA; cdr3_aa: CATKTQPTENEQFF; cdr3_nt: TGTGCCACCAAGACCCAACCGACGGAGAATGAGCAGTTCTTC
j_call: TRBJ1-5; d_call: NA; v_call: TRBV7-9; clone_size: large; cdr3_aa: CASSFDGNQPQHF; cdr3_nt: TGTGCCAGCAGCTTTGACGGGAATCAGCCCCAGCATTTT
j_call: TRBJ2-7; d_call: TRBD2; v_call: TRBV11-3; clone_size: NA; cdr3_aa: CASSPGLATSGEQYF; cdr3_nt: TGTGCCAGCAGCCCGGGACTAGCGACCTCCGGCGAGCAGTACTTC
j_call: TRBJ1-3; d_call: NA; v_call: TRBV6-5; clone_size: NA; cdr3_aa: CASSLRGGGNTIYF; cdr3_nt: TGTGCCAGCAGTTTACGGGGAGGTGGAAACACCATATATTTT
j_call: TRBJ1-6; d_call: NA; v_call: TRBV30; clone_size: NA; cdr3_aa: CAVTGGVPYNSPLHF; cdr3_nt: TGTGCCGTGACTGGAGGGGTTCCCTATAATTCACCCCTCCACTTT
j_call: TRBJ2-4; d_call: NA; v_call: TRBV4-3; clone_size: NA; cdr3_aa: CASSQDSGNIQYF; cdr3_nt: TGCGCCAGCAGCCAAGATAGCGGAAACATTCAGTACTTC
j_call: TRBJ2-3; d_call: NA; v_call: TRBV2; clone_size: NA; cdr3_aa: CASSAEGSTDTQYF; cdr3_nt: TGTGCCAGCAGTGCAGAGGGAAGCACAGATACGCAGTATTTT
j_call: TRBJ1-2; d_call: NA; v_call: TRBV6-5; clone_size: NA; cdr3_aa: CASSYGGQLGGYTF; cdr3_nt: TGTGCCAGCAGTTATGGGGGCCAACTGGGTGGCTACACCTTC
j_call: TRBJ1-5; d_call: NA; v_call: TRBV5-5; clone_size: NA; cdr3_aa: CASSLGGSDQPQHF; cdr3_nt: TGTGCCAGCAGCTTAGGGGGTAGCGATCAGCCCCAGCATTTT
j_call: TRBJ2-2; d_call: TRBD1; v_call: TRBV28; clone_size: NA; cdr3_aa: CASSFPGTGRSGELFF; cdr3_nt: TGTGCCAGCAGTTTCCCCGGGACAGGCAGGTCCGGGGAGCTGTTTTTT
j_call: TRBJ1-1; d_call: NA; v_call: TRBV7-8; clone_size: NA; cdr3_aa: CASSRGLGMNTEAFF; cdr3_nt: TGTGCCAGCAGCAGGGGGTTGGGCATGAACACTGAAGCTTTCTTT
j_call: TRBJ1-1; d_call: NA; v_call: TRBV9; clone_size: NA; cdr3_aa: CASSALGQGEAFF; cdr3_nt: TGTGCCAGCAGCGCGTTGGGCCAGGGTGAAGCTTTCTTT
j_call: TRBJ1-1; d_call: NA; v_call: TRBV19; clone_size: NA; cdr3_aa: CASSTDTRGTEAFF; cdr3_nt: TGTGCCAGTAGTACCGATACCAGGGGAACTGAAGCTTTCTTT
j_call: TRBJ2-1; d_call: NA; v_call: TRBV7-8; clone_size: NA; cdr3_aa: CASSLILDNEQFF; cdr3_nt: TGTGCCAGCAGCTTAATTCTTGACAATGAGCAGTTCTTC
j_call: TRBJ2-5; d_call: TRBD2; v_call: TRBV25-1; clone_size: NA; cdr3_aa: CASSDLETSGFETQYF; cdr3_nt: TGTGCCAGCAGTGATCTCGAGACTAGCGGGTTTGAGACCCAGTACTTC
j_call: TRBJ2-7; d_call: TRBD2; v_call: TRBV5-1; clone_size: NA; cdr3_aa: CASSLAPSGRSEQYF; cdr3_nt: TGCGCCAGCAGCTTGGCTCCTAGCGGGAGAAGCGAGCAGTACTTC
j_call: TRBJ1-1; d_call: NA; v_call: TRBV28; clone_size: NA; cdr3_aa: CASSLHRASSTEAFF; cdr3_nt: TGTGCCAGCAGTTTACACAGGGCTAGCAGCACTGAAGCTTTCTTT
j_call: TRBJ2-5; d_call: TRBD2; v_call: TRBV5-1; clone_size: once; cdr3_aa: CASSAAAGGLETQYF; cdr3_nt: TGCGCCAGCAGCGCCGCGGCGGGAGGGTTGGAGACCCAGTACTTC
j_call: TRBJ2-3; d_call: NA; v_call: TRBV30; clone_size: NA; cdr3_aa: CAWQGADTQYF; cdr3_nt: TGTGCCTGGCAAGGGGCCGATACGCAGTATTTT
j_call: TRBJ2-7; d_call: NA; v_call: TRBV28; clone_size: NA; cdr3_aa: CASSPPRLTRTYEQYF; cdr3_nt: TGTGCCAGCAGTCCCCCTAGGCTAACCCGGACCTACGAGCAGTACTTC
j_call: TRBJ2-1; d_call: NA; v_call: TRBV11-3; clone_size: NA; cdr3_aa: CASSPSHSHNEQFF; cdr3_nt: TGTGCCAGCAGCCCCTCTCACTCCCACAATGAGCAGTTCTTC
j_call: TRBJ2-7; d_call: NA; v_call: TRBV11-2; clone_size: NA; cdr3_aa: CASSRSEQYF; cdr3_nt: TGTGCCAGCTCGCGGAGCGAGCAGTACTTC
j_call: TRBJ1-2; d_call: NA; v_call: TRBV28; clone_size: NA; cdr3_aa: CASSLTRNYGYTF; cdr3_nt: TGTGCCAGCAGTCTTACGCGGAACTATGGCTACACCTTC
j_call: TRBJ1-5; d_call: TRBD1; v_call: TRBV6-6; clone_size: NA; cdr3_aa: CAIQGANQPQHF; cdr3_nt: TGTGCCATCCAGGGGGCGAATCAGCCCCAGCATTTT
j_call: TRBJ1-1; d_call: TRBD1; v_call: TRBV29-1; clone_size: NA; cdr3_aa: CSVDSPGQGPRAFF; cdr3_nt: TGCAGCGTTGACTCTCCGGGACAGGGGCCTAGAGCTTTCTTT
j_call: TRBJ1-2; d_call: NA; v_call: TRBV6-1; clone_size: NA; cdr3_aa: CASRSNQGFLYGYTF; cdr3_nt: TGTGCCAGCAGGTCGAATCAGGGGTTTCTATATGGCTACACCTTC
j_call: TRBJ2-7; d_call: TRBD2; v_call: TRBV2; clone_size: few; cdr3_aa: CASRATSVLSYEQYF; cdr3_nt: TGTGCCAGCAGGGCTACTAGCGTGTTGTCCTACGAGCAGTACTTC
j_call: TRBJ2-7; d_call: NA; v_call: TRBV19; clone_size: NA; cdr3_aa: CASSIKSWDFLREQYF; cdr3_nt: TGTGCCAGTAGTATCAAATCATGGGACTTCCTCCGCGAGCAGTACTTC
j_call: TRBJ2-5; d_call: TRBD2; v_call: TRBV28; clone_size: NA; cdr3_aa: CASSFQPGTSGRAQETQYF; cdr3_nt: TGTGCCAGCAGTTTCCAACCCGGGACTAGCGGGAGGGCCCAAGAGACCCAGTACTTC
j_call: TRBJ1-1; d_call: NA; v_call: TRBV6-4; clone_size: once; cdr3_aa: CASSDPTGNAFF; cdr3_nt: TGTGCCAGCAGTGACCCGACAGGTAATGCTTTCTTT
j_call: TRBJ2-2; d_call: TRBD1; v_call: TRBV2; clone_size: few; cdr3_aa: CASRHGTATGELFF; cdr3_nt: TGTGCCAGCAGGCACGGGACAGCAACCGGGGAGCTGTTTTTT
j_call: TRBJ1-3; d_call: NA; v_call: TRBV7-2; clone_size: NA; cdr3_aa: CASSSLRDTIYF; cdr3_nt: TGTGCCAGCAGCTCCCTTCGGGACACCATATATTTT
j_call: TRBJ2-5; d_call: NA; v_call: TRBV27; clone_size: once; cdr3_aa: CASSFAGWEETQYF; cdr3_nt: TGTGCCAGCAGTTTTGCTGGGTGGGAGGAGACCCAGTACTTC
j_call: TRBJ1-1; d_call: NA; v_call: TRBV19; clone_size: NA; cdr3_aa: CASRPTLNRNTEAFF; cdr3_nt: TGTGCCAGTAGACCAACCTTAAACAGGAACACTGAAGCTTTCTTT
j_call: TRBJ2-7; d_call: NA; v_call: TRBV18; clone_size: NA; cdr3_aa: CASSPTDYEQYF; cdr3_nt: TGTGCCAGCTCACCAACAGACTACGAGCAGTACTTC
j_call: TRBJ2-4; d_call: NA; v_call: TRBV5-4; clone_size: NA; cdr3_aa: CASSLTLGGKNIQYF; cdr3_nt: TGTGCCAGCAGCTTGACTCTGGGGGGCAAAAACATTCAGTACTTC
j_call: TRBJ2-3; d_call: TRBD2; v_call: TRBV19; clone_size: few; cdr3_aa: CASSIGPPGGVSNTQYF; cdr3_nt: TGTGCCAGTAGTATAGGACCGCCGGGAGGAGTGTCAAATACGCAGTATTTT
j_call: TRBJ1-1; d_call: TRBD1; v_call: TRBV5-1; clone_size: once; cdr3_aa: CASSLQGIDTEAFF; cdr3_nt: TGCGCCAGCAGCTTACAGGGGATAGACACTGAAGCTTTCTTT
j_call: TRBJ2-1; d_call: NA; v_call: TRBV7-9; clone_size: NA; cdr3_aa: CASSLTGQHNEQFF; cdr3_nt: TGTGCCAGCAGCTTGACAGGACAGCACAATGAGCAGTTCTTC
j_call: TRBJ2-5; d_call: NA; v_call: TRBV19; clone_size: few; cdr3_aa: CASSLNRQETQYF; cdr3_nt: TGTGCCAGTAGTTTAAACAGGCAAGAGACCCAGTACTTC
j_call: TRBJ1-1; d_call: NA; v_call: TRBV19; clone_size: NA; cdr3_aa: CASSRGYEYTEAFF; cdr3_nt: TGTGCCAGTTCTAGGGGGTATGAGTACACTGAAGCTTTCTTT